This record covers a single T cell receptor (beta chain). Its antigen remains unidentified. The donors were part of the validation cohort, which consisted of about 130 subjects and was separate from the first cohort of several hundred subjects. Measured with immunoSEQ multiplex PCR; TCRdb has only the in-frame clones, and not every one. The table lists around 240,000 clones, nearly 90% of them singletons. The data were taken from a study of cytomegalovirus exposure and HLA in healthy donors. The study's findings and limits: Cytomegalovirus status, reportedly, was diagnosed with high specificity and sensitivity by the classifier. Across donors, most TCRs were seen rarely, yet some public ones were widespread. Investigators reported some 150 TCR beta chains as tied to cytomegalovirus.

Sequences were obtained from PBMCs. The sequence was obtained from a young woman in good health and CMV-seronegative.

The CDR3 region has the DNA TGTGCCAGCAGCGTAGGGGTTAGCGGAGGATGGGCGACCCAGTACTTC. Translating gives CASSVGVSGGWATQYF. The V call is TRBV9, the J call TRBJ2-5; D may be TRBD2 (6 bases). The CDR3 is made up of 16 amino acids. Trimming pared 0 bases from V and 7 bases from J, leaving 19 bases between. Germline V CDR1 and CDR2: SGDLS, YYNGEE.